Below, one T cell receptor (beta chain) is given with its context. Its specific antigen is unknown. Base qualities are not at hand, and no much larger clone is one base apart. The entry originates in a study of T-cell memory formation after mild COVID-19 (dated by TCRdb to the early 2020s). About the full investigation: TCR sequence clusters from the two donors were largely donor specific. In a couple of donors, T-cell clones that expanded and contracted after mild COVID-19 were tracked by sequencing TCRalpha and TCRbeta repertoires over time. Two young, previously healthy adult volunteers, one female and one male, were included in the cohort.

Sequencing used an Illumina NovaSeq 6000. TCRalpha and TCRbeta cDNA libraries were built by 5'RACE with constant-segment primers, adding sample barcodes and unique molecular identifiers. Trizol reagent was used to extract RNA from every sample. Amplification of the libraries took two PCR steps, and the second step added a second sample barcode plus Illumina TruSeq adapters. The libraries were sequenced on an Illumina NovaSeq using 2 x 150 bp paired-end reads. On the study's bioinformatics: Demultiplexing of reads and collapsing into UMI-guided consensus sequences were performed with migec v1.2.7. Using mixcr v2.1.11, UMI consensuses were aligned to TRA and TRB V and J templates and then assembled into clonotypes. Expanded or contracted clonotypes were those called significant by both edgeR and NoisET, with noise models trained on biological replicates. For edgeR calls, the thresholds were a false discovery rate-adjusted p below 0.01 and a log2 fold-change of 1. As an exploratory analysis of dynamics, max-normalized trajectories of the 1000 most abundant clonotypes were examined with PCA combined with hierarchical clustering. The CD4 or CD8 phenotype of responding clones was assigned using the separately sequenced CD4+ and CD8+ repertoires. Through fastp at Q25 and MiXCR, TCRdb rebuilt clones from the public reads, retaining in-frame beta chains. Every entry covers one CDR3 protein and lists the most common genes and DNA from its rows. TCRdb's processing, not the authors', yielded these V and J calls. This sample lists hundreds of thousands of distinct CDR3 sequences; about 23% were detected once. The ten most abundant clones make up about 12% of the sample.

Reading the germline V gene gives CDR1 MNHEY and CDR2 SVGAGI. The CDR3 measures 13 amino acids from cysteine to phenylalanine. The CDR3 DNA has 39 bases and is translated from base 1. Trimming takes 6 bases from V and 3 bases from J, and the germline ends sit 12 bases apart. Beyond this particular receptor, the publication reports: Clones that contracted from day 15 to 85 showed balanced CD4/CD8 phenotypes, whereas a second wave of clones that expanded from day 15 to 37 leaned towards CD4+. SARS-CoV-2 specificity of the second-wave clones peaking on day 37 was not confirmed. Some responding clones were detected in pre-infection memory, suggesting pre-existing cross-reactive memory T cells joined the SARS-CoV-2 response. Contracting CD4+ clones appeared mostly in the CM and EM memory subsets, whereas CD8+ clones were enriched in EMRA. Only two mild cases were covered by the study, and larger cohorts that include severe cases with pre-infection samples were considered necessary.

Ficoll-Paque density gradient centrifugation was used to isolate PBMCs. The source material was PBMCs or a T cell subset sorted from them (not recorded which). The TCR was taken from an adult woman who had mild COVID-19 (a few samples of this study predate the infection). The sample titles of this study are shuffled in the database, so cell type and time point are left out; the donor was told from shared clones. This receptor chain uses TRBV6-5 and TRBJ2-7; the D region possibly corresponds to TRBD1 (6 bases align). This receptor has the CDR3 CASRLRTDYEQYF. The DNA is as follows: TGTGCCAGCAGGCTTAGGACAGACTACGAGCAGTACTTC.